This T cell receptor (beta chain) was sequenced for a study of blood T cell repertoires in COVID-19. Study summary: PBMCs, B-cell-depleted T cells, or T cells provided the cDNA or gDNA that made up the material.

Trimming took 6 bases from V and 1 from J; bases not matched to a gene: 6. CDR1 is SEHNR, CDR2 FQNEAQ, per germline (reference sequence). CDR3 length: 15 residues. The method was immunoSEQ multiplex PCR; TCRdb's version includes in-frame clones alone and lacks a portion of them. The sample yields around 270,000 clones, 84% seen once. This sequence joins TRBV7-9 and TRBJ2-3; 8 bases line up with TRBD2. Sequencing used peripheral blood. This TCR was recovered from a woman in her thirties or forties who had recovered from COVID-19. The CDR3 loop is CASSFSGVGTDTQYF. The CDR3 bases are TGTGCCAGCAGTTTTAGCGGGGTTGGCACAGATACGCAGTATTTT.